A single sample gave rise to the 17 T cell receptor beta chains below, sequenced in a study of HIV-infected children after antiretroviral therapy interruption. The TCR library was built from RNA with a 3' RACE protocol and unique molecular identifiers. Using its own MiXCR run on the 3' RACE reads, TCRdb lists one record per CDR3 protein. The sample yields around 50,000 distinct CDR3 sequences, roughly 4% seen once. The treatment is: PENTA 11 planned treatment interruption arm or continuous ART arm. The material was CD45RA+ CD4+ T cells from PBMCs, pooled from several time points, obtained from a donor given antiretroviral therapy, either interrupted or continuous. Subset meaning: naive CD4+ CD45RA+ CD45RO- T cells. Receptors originate from a pool of human donors with HIV.

This clonotype appeared a single time. This chain connects TRBV3-1 to TRBJ2-2; D may be TRBD1 (6 bases). CDR1 LGHDT and CDR2 YNNKEL come from the germline V gene (reference sequence). The V gene lost 5 bases and the J gene lost 4 bases, with 17 bases spanning the gap. This CDR3 region has 16 residues. Here the CDR3 DNA reads TGTGCCAGCAGCTTAATCCCCAACAGGGTCACCGGGGAGCTGTTTTTT. Its translation: CASSLIPNRVTGELFF.

This clonotype was seen ten or more times. An end of the junction does not agree with germline; a read error may underlie this. The chain combines TRBV19 with TRBJ2-3; TRBD1 or TRBD2 may be the D gene (5 bases each). Per the germline V gene, CDR1 is LNHDA and CDR2 is SQIVND (reference sequence). The length of the CDR3 is 13 residues. The CDR3 sequence is CASRVGGAETLYF. As DNA, the CDR3 is TGTGCCAGCAGGGTCGGAGGTGCAGAAACGCTGTATTTT. The entire variable domain, with the rest obtained from reference TRBV19 and TRBJ2-3, is as follows: DGGITQSPKYLFRKEGQNVTLSCEQNLNHDAMYWYRQDPGQGLRLIYYSQIVNDFQKGDIAEGYSVSREKKESFPLTVTSAQKNPTAFYLCASRVGGAETLYFGPGTRLTVL.

This clonotype was seen many times. The chain combines TRBV15 with TRBJ1-4, with TRBD1 matching over 8 bases. The ends lost 3 bases at V and 8 bases at J; junction bases unmatched: 11. Germline CDR1 LNHNV, CDR2 YYDKDF (reference sequence). The length of the CDR3 is 16 residues. The CDR3 protein is CATSSQPDREEEKLFF. As DNA, the CDR3 is TGTGCCACCAGCAGTCAGCCGGACAGGGAGGAAGAAAAACTGTTTTTT.

This clonotype was seen ten or more times. The genes are TRBV3-1 and TRBJ1-3; no clear D gene. V was shortened by 5 bases and J by 1 base, with 15 bases between the two germline ends. From germline, CDR1 is LGHDT and CDR2 YNNKEL (reference sequence). The CDR3 covers 16 residues. CDR3 in amino acids: CASSWGSDRSGNTIYF. The CDR3 DNA is TGTGCCAGCAGCTGGGGATCCGATCGTTCTGGAAACACCATATATTTT.

This clonotype appeared many times. The J gene is TRBJ2-2, the V gene TRBV24-1, with D possibly TRBD1 on 6 matching bases. Germline assignment: CDR1 KGHDR and CDR2 SFDVKD. CDR3 size: 15 residues. The V end was cut by 2 bases, the J end by 5 bases, with 11 bases between. This CDR3 reads CATSDSLGQTGELFF. The CDR3, as DNA: TGTGCCACCAGTGATTCCCTCGGACAGACCGGGGAGCTGTTTTTT.

This chain joins TRBV5-8 and TRBJ2-1; weak D call: TRBD1 (6 bases). The germline V and J ends were trimmed by 0 bases and 7 bases, with 14 bases remaining between them. The germline CDR1 and CDR2 sequences are SGHTS and YDEGEE. This CDR3 region has 15 residues. The CDR3 coding sequence is TGTGCCAGCAGCTTGGTCGGAACAGGGAAGAATGAGCAGTTCTTC. It translates to CASSLVGTGKNEQFF.

The chain joins TRBV12-3 or TRBV12-4 to TRBJ2-7; 14 nucleotides agree with TRBD2. The CDR3 consists of 14 residues. The V and J ends lost 6 bases and 3 bases, in that order; junction bases with no gene match: 1. CDR3 loop: CASRTSGGDYEQYF. CDR3 coding DNA: TGTGCCAGCAGGACTAGCGGGGGGGACTACGAGCAGTACTTC.

The rearrangement links TRBV7-9 to TRBJ2-1; the D is unclear. Germline V gives CDR1 SEHNR, CDR2 FQNEAQ (reference sequence). This CDR3 is built from 12 residues. The germline V and J ends were trimmed by 7 bases and 12 bases, with 16 bases remaining between them. Here the CDR3 DNA reads TGTGCCAGCACCGATGGGCGGCAAGGGCAGTTCTTC. Residues: CASTDGRQGQFF.

This clonotype was observed many times. This chain links TRBV6-5 with TRBJ2-1, with 8 bases fitting TRBD2. V was pared by 5 bases and J by 7 bases, with 13 bases of the junction left unmatched. The CDR3 is 16 amino acids. CDR1 and CDR2 from the germline V gene are MNHEY and SVGAGI. In DNA, the CDR3 is TGTGCCAGCAGTACTCGCCCCAGCGGGGGAAAGAATGAGCAGTTCTTC. Translating it yields CASSTRPSGGKNEQFF.

This clonotype was recorded at least ten times. The chain uses TRBV2 and TRBJ1-1; D not certain. The CDR3 totals 13 residues. The V gene's germline CDR1 is SNHLY and CDR2 FYNNEI. The ends were cut back, 7 bases at V and 1 base at J, with 10 bases in the middle. CDR3 sequence reads: CASKTGPNTEAFF. DNA of the CDR3: TGTGCCAGCAAAACCGGCCCGAACACTGAAGCTTTCTTT.

This clonotype was counted only a few times. The CDR3 region is CASPPDAGVGTEAFF. In nucleotides, the CDR3 is TGTGCCAGCCCGCCAGACGCTGGTGTCGGCACTGAAGCTTTCTTT. The chain couples TRBV6-6 to TRBJ1-1, with unresolved D. Germline V gene lookup returns CDR1 MNHNY and CDR2 SVGAGI (reference sequence). Trimming removed 8 bases from V and 4 bases from J, with 20 bases in between. The CDR3 sequence is 15 residues long.

This clonotype was counted at least ten times. The chain links TRBV12-3 or TRBV12-4 to TRBJ2-7; tentatively, D is TRBD1 (5 bases). V lost 6 bases and J 2 bases, leaving 5 bases between the germline ends. The CDR3 sequence is 11 residues long. CDR3 bases: TGTGCCAGCAGCAGGGCCTACGAGCAGTACTTC. Translating it yields CASSRAYEQYF.

This clonotype was picked up a small number of times. The DNA of the CDR3 is TGCGCCAGCAGTATCGAGGCAAATCAGCCCCAGCATTTT. Amino acids: CASSIEANQPQHF. J is TRBJ1-5 and V is TRBV5-1; D not certain. V was clipped by 5 bases and J by 4 bases, with 10 bases between them. The germline gives CDR1 SGHRS, CDR2 YFSETQ. The CDR3 has 13 residues. Full variable domain (rest looked up from reference TRBV5-1 and TRBJ1-5): KAGVTQTPRYLIKTRGQQVTLSCSPISGHRSVSWYQQTPGQGLQFLFEYFSETQRNKGNFPGRFSGRQFSNSRSEMNVSTLELGDSALYLCASSIEANQPQHFGDGTRLSIL.

This clonotype has a count of ten or more. V usage is TRBV10-3 and J usage is TRBJ1-4; perhaps TRBD1 as D (5 bases). V was shortened by 3 bases and J by 3 bases, with 20 bases between the two germline ends. CDR3 length: 18 amino acids. Germline V lookup: CDR1 ENHRY, CDR2 SYGVKD. DNA for the CDR3: TGTGCCATCAGTGACCCGGGACTAGCATGGACGGCTAATGAAAAACTGTTTTTT. Protein product: CAISDPGLAWTANEKLFF.

This clonotype was seen at least ten times. This chain links TRBV5-1 with TRBJ2-1; possibly TRBD1 for D (5 bases). Deletions cut 2 bases from V and 10 bases from J, with 7 bases between. Germline V gene data show CDR1 as SGHRS and CDR2 as YFSETQ. This CDR3 spans 11 amino acids. CDR3 sequence (DNA): TGCGCCAGCAGCTTTCAGGGAGAGCAGTTCTTC. Residues: CASSFQGEQFF.

This clonotype was observed at least ten times. This chain links TRBV29-1 with TRBJ1-2; 7 nucleotides align to TRBD1. The CDR3 contains 14 residues. Germline values: CDR1 SQVTM, CDR2 ANQGSEA. V shed 2 bases and J 8 bases; nucleotides not matched to a gene: 11. CDR3 in amino acids: CSVERDSLMGGYTF. CDR3 nucleotides: TGCAGCGTTGAAAGGGACAGCTTGATGGGGGGCTACACCTTC. Together with reference TRBV29-1 and TRBJ1-2, the CDR3 gives the full variable domain: SAVISQKPSRDICQRGTSLTIQCQVDSQVTMMFWYRQQPGQSLTLIATANQGSEATYESGFVIDKFPISRPNLTFSTLTVSNMSPEDSSIYLCSVERDSLMGGYTFGSGTRLTVV.

The sample holds many counts of this clonotype. This sequence joins TRBV2 and TRBJ1-4; TRBD1 aligns across 7 bases. The CDR3 is made up of 15 amino acids. Per germline, CDR1 SNHLY and CDR2 FYNNEI. V shed 5 bases, J shed 5 bases, and the junction held 8 bases outside the gene matches. CDR3 DNA: TGTGCCAGCAGTCTGGGGACAGCATTAAATGAAAAACTGTTTTTT. Translated: CASSLGTALNEKLFF.